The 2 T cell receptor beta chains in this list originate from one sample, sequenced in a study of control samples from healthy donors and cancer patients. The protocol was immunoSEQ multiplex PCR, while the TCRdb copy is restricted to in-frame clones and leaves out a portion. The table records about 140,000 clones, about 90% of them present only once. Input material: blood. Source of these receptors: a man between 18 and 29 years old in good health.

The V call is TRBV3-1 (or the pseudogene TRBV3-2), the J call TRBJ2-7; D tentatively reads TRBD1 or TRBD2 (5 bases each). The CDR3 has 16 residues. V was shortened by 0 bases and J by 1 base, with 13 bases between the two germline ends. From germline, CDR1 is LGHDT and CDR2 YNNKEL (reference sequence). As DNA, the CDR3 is TGTGCCAGCAGCCAAGATCTTTGGGGACGGTCCTACGAGCAGTACTTC. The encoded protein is CASSQDLWGRSYEQYF.

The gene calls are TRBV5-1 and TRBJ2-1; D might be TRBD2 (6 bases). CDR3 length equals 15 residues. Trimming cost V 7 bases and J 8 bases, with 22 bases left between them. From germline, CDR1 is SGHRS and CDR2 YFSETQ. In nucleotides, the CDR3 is TGCGCCAGCCACCCACTTGGATCGGGGACTTATGAGCAGTTCTTC. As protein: CASHPLGSGTYEQFF. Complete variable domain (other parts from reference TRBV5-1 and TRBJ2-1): KAGVTQTPRYLIKTRGQQVTLSCSPISGHRSVSWYQQTPGQGLQFLFEYFSETQRNKGNFPGRFSGRQFSNSRSEMNVSTLELGDSALYLCASHPLGSGTYEQFFGPGTRLTVL.